The 27 T cell receptor beta chains given below trace back to one sample, sequenced in a study of shared clonotypes between healthy human individuals. CD45RO-negative, CCR7-positively selected cells formed the naive CD8 fraction, excluding terminally differentiated effector memory CD45RA+ cells. Assay used: immunoSEQ multiplex PCR; TCRdb lists only in-frame clones, some missing. The sample records 1.5 million to 2.5 million clones, around 96% being singletons. Sequenced input: naive CD8+ T cells sorted from blood. The receptors derive from a man between 18 and 35 years old in good health.

V is TRBV6-4 and J is TRBJ1-5; 8 bases align to TRBD1. Germline V gene lookup returns CDR1 MRHNA and CDR2 SNTAGT. This CDR3 is 17 amino acids long. Losses at the gene ends were 7 bases for V and 0 bases for J; bases not matched to a gene: 11. The DNA for the CDR3 is TGTGCCAGCACCATGGGGGACAGGTGTCATAGCAATCAGCCCCAGCATTTT. It translates to CASTMGDRCHSNQPQHF.

The V and J genes are TRBV5-1 and TRBJ1-3; no firm D call. Germline CDR1 is SGHRS and CDR2 is YFSETQ. The CDR3 runs to 17 residues. The V end was cut by 0 bases, the J end by 0 bases, with 13 bases between. The chain's CDR3 is CASSLDWTARSGNTIYF. The CDR3 coding sequence is TGCGCCAGCAGCTTGGATTGGACGGCTCGCTCTGGAAACACCATATATTTT.

The rearrangement uses TRBV6-5 and TRBJ1-1; weak D call: TRBD1 (6 bases). Deletions cut 2 bases from V and 3 bases from J, with 16 bases between. Germline CDR1 is MNHEY and CDR2 is SVGAGI. This CDR3 has 16 amino acids. CDR3 nucleotide sequence: TGTGCCAGCAGTTACAAGTGGGTACCAGGGGACACTGAAGCTTTCTTT. Amino acids: CASSYKWVPGDTEAFF.

The chain's CDR3 is CASSFSSGLTPEAFF. CDR3 coding DNA: TGCGCCAGCAGCTTTTCTTCAGGGCTAACGCCTGAAGCTTTCTTT. V and J are TRBV5-1 and TRBJ1-1; tentatively, D is TRBD1 (5 bases). Trimming took off 2 bases at V and 6 bases at J, with 17 bases between the two ends. Germline CDR1 SGHRS, CDR2 YFSETQ. This CDR3 contains 15 residues.

The chain links TRBV7-2 to TRBJ1-1; D is uncertain. CDR3 size: 13 residues. Trimming took 3 bases from V and 7 from J, leaving 12 bases between them. Germline CDR1 SGHTA, CDR2 FQGNSA. The CDR3 is CASSLVGVGEAFF. The CDR3 DNA sequence: TGTGCCAGCAGCTTGGTAGGAGTTGGTGAAGCTTTCTTT.

This chain joins TRBV5-1 and TRBJ1-4, with 9 nucleotides matching TRBD1. Trimming removed 3 bases from V and 8 bases from J; junction bases left unmatched: 5. The CDR3 sequence is 14 residues long. Germline V gene data show CDR1 as SGHRS and CDR2 as YFSETQ. CDR3 amino acids: CASSWDREYEKLFF. The DNA for the CDR3 is TGCGCCAGCAGCTGGGACAGGGAGTACGAAAAACTGTTTTTT.

The rearrangement links TRBV18 to TRBJ2-6, with 12 nucleotides matching TRBD1. Germline trimming cut 3 bases from V and 4 bases from J; bases unmatched to any gene: 4. Germline lookup yields CDR1 KGHSH and CDR2 LQKENI. The CDR3 length is 17 residues. DNA of the CDR3: TGTGCCAGCTCACCGGGACAGGGGGCGGGAGGGGCCAACGTCCTGACTTTC. This encodes CASSPGQGAGGANVLTF.

The chain carries TRBV5-4 and TRBJ2-1; D possibly uses TRBD1 or TRBD2 (5 bases each). Germline CDR1 and CDR2: SGHNT and YYREEE (reference sequence). The CDR3 has 14 amino acids. The V end lost 2 bases, the J end lost 9 bases, and 15 bases lay between the germline ends. The CDR3 spells CASSFGAGAFEQFF. CDR3 in DNA: TGTGCCAGCAGCTTCGGGGCGGGCGCTTTTGAGCAGTTCTTC.

Turning to this clone: Other DNA variants within this sample encode the same CDR3. The V gene is TRBV27, the J gene TRBJ2-3; D gene unclear. V lost 5 bases to trimming and J lost 0 bases, with 3 bases between them. Germline CDR1 and CDR2: MNHEY and SMNVEV (reference sequence). CDR3 size: 12 residues. The CDR3 DNA is TGTGCCAGCAGTCCTAGCACAGATACGCAGTATTTT. It encodes CASSPSTDTQYF.

The chain has TRBV6-1 and TRBJ1-2; D not certain. Trimming removed 3 bases from V and 3 bases from J, with 8 bases in between. CDR1 and CDR2 (germline): MNHNS, SASEGT. CDR3 length: 13 amino acids. The DNA of the CDR3 is TGTGCCAGCAGTGAGCTGACGTACTATGGCTACACCTTC. The encoded protein is CASSELTYYGYTF.

This sequence joins TRBV9 and TRBJ2-3; D may be TRBD1 or TRBD2 (5 bases each). From germline, CDR1 is SGDLS and CDR2 YYNGEE. The V end was cut by 4 bases, the J end by 2 bases, with 11 bases between. This CDR3 comprises 14 residues. The CDR3 bases are TGTGCCAGCAGCCGGGACGGTGACACAGATACGCAGTATTTT. Amino acids: CASSRDGDTDTQYF.

The V call is TRBV5-6, the J call TRBJ2-7; no clear D gene. The V and J ends lost 3 bases and 0 bases respectively, with 10 bases between them. This CDR3 contains 14 residues. Germline CDR1 and CDR2: SGHDT and YYEEEE. The CDR3 nucleotides are TGTGCCAGCAGCTCAGACTGGGACTCCTACGAGCAGTACTTC. It is translated as CASSSDWDSYEQYF.

V usage is TRBV10-1 and J usage is TRBJ1-2; D unclear. Germline V gene sequence: CDR1 WNHNN, CDR2 SYGVQD (reference sequence). V was pared by 7 bases and J by 8 bases, with 20 bases between. The CDR3 is 14 residues long. CDR3 coding DNA: TGCGCCAGCATGTCATTATTGGGAGAACGCGGCTACACCTTC. This translates into CASMSLLGERGYTF.

The chain has TRBV7-9 and TRBJ1-6; 11 bases map to TRBD1. V was clipped by 1 base and J by 10 bases; unmatched bases: 9. Germline V gene sequence: CDR1 SEHNR, CDR2 FQNEAQ (reference sequence). This CDR3 is 17 amino acids long. CDR3 sequence: CASSLGTGGSSGSPLHF. The CDR3, as DNA: TGTGCCAGCAGCTTAGGGACAGGGGGCTCCTCGGGGTCACCCCTCCACTTT. The variable domain in full, completed from reference TRBV7-9 and TRBJ1-6, reads DTGVSQNPRHKITKRGQNVTFRCDPISEHNRLYWYRQTLGQGPEFLTYFQNEAQLEKSRLLSDRFSAERPKGSFSTLEIQRTEQGDSAMYLCASSLGTGGSSGSPLHFGNGTRLTVT.

This chain's CDR3 is CASSSAGSVETQYF. CDR3 bases: TGTGCCAGCAGTTCAGCGGGATCAGTAGAGACCCAGTACTTC. The rearrangement joins TRBV6-5 to TRBJ2-5, with 7 bases aligning to TRBD2. This CDR3 is built from 14 residues. Unmatched junction bases numbered 6, after V lost 4 bases and J lost 4 bases. Per the germline V gene, CDR1 is MNHEY and CDR2 is SVGAGI.

This clone was seen a few times. The chain is built from TRBV5-4 and TRBJ1-2; D gene unclear. V shed 0 bases and J shed 4 bases, with 13 bases lying between them. The CDR3 runs 15 residues. Germline lookup yields CDR1 SGHNT and CDR2 YYREEE (reference sequence). The CDR3 bases are TGTGCCAGCAGCTTGGCTCATGTCACATTCTATGGCTACACCTTC. Translation gives CASSLAHVTFYGYTF.

The sample holds one count of this clone. This chain links TRBV27 with TRBJ1-1, with TRBD1 as a possible D gene (6 bases). The CDR3 runs 14 residues. Germline V gene lookup returns CDR1 MNHEY and CDR2 SMNVEV (reference sequence). Trimming took off 3 bases at V and 4 bases at J, with 12 bases between the two ends. The CDR3 region has the DNA TGTGCCAGCAGTTTTCAGGGGATATCCACTGAAGCTTTCTTT. Amino acid sequence: CASSFQGISTEAFF.

This chain connects TRBV27 to TRBJ2-7; D remains unclear. Germline V lookup: CDR1 MNHEY, CDR2 SMNVEV (reference sequence). The CDR3 is made up of 16 amino acids. Trimming left V 7 bases short and J 2 bases short, with 21 bases between. CDR3 amino acids: CASNFLPTQPPYEQYF. In DNA, the CDR3 is TGTGCCAGCAATTTTCTACCCACCCAGCCCCCCTACGAGCAGTACTTC.

This clone has a single count. A much larger clone differs by one base, so this may be a read error. This sample includes further DNA sequences coding for the same CDR3. The chain uses TRBV4-1 and TRBJ2-7, with 9 nucleotides matching TRBD1. With V trimmed by 1 base and J by 2 bases, 3 bases remained unmatched. Germline V CDR1 and CDR2: MGHRA, YSYEKL. This CDR3 is built from 15 residues. The CDR3 DNA follows: TGCGCCAGCAGCCAAGTGGGGACAGGGCCCTACGAGCAGTACTTC. Translation gives CASSQVGTGPYEQYF.

The V and J genes are TRBV2 and TRBJ2-7, with TRBD1 as a possible D gene (6 bases). This CDR3 spans 15 amino acids. Deletions cut 0 bases from V and 2 bases from J, with 11 bases between. The germline CDR1 and CDR2 sequences are SNHLY and FYNNEI. Written as DNA, the CDR3 is TGTGCCAGCAGTGAAGCGCAAGACAGGACCTACGAGCAGTACTTC. Protein product: CASSEAQDRTYEQYF.

V usage is TRBV13 and J usage is TRBJ1-5; the match to TRBD1 covers 7 bases. CDR3 length: 14 amino acids. Germline loops: CDR1 PRHDT, CDR2 FYEKMQ (reference sequence). V shed 3 bases, J shed 4 bases, and the junction held 3 bases outside the gene matches. The CDR3 protein is CASSFSGGNQPQHF. CDR3 sequence (DNA): TGTGCCAGCAGCTTCTCAGGGGGGAATCAGCCCCAGCATTTT.

The rearrangement links TRBV12-5 to TRBJ2-1; TRBD2 aligns across 11 bases. Trimming took 6 bases from V and 5 from J; bases not matched to a gene: 9. The CDR3 covers 16 residues. Germline V gene sequence: CDR1 LGHNT, CDR2 FRNRAP. CDR3 amino acids: CASGPGTSGWNNEQFF. The CDR3 nucleotides read TGTGCTAGTGGCCCCGGGACTAGCGGATGGAACAATGAGCAGTTCTTC.

V gene TRBV27 combines with J gene TRBJ2-7; D not certain. The V gene's germline CDR1 is MNHEY and CDR2 SMNVEV (reference sequence). The CDR3 spans 14 residues. V was cut by 2 bases and J by 0 bases, with 8 bases left in between. The CDR3 nucleotides are TGTGCCAGCAGTTTAAACCCTCACTCCTACGAGCAGTACTTC. Its translation is CASSLNPHSYEQYF.

The chain employs TRBV21-1 and TRBJ2-5; the table's TRBD2 call for D was not verified on the DNA. TRBV21-1 is an annotated pseudogene. This CDR3 contains 14 residues. The CDR3 nucleotides read TGTGCCAGCACCAAAATTTGGGGGAGGGAGACCCAGTACTTC. Its protein is CASTKIWGRETQYF.

The CDR3 DNA reads TGTGCCAGCAGCGTAGCGGACAGCGGTCTCTATGGCTACACCTTC. This codes for CASSVADSGLYGYTF. The chain employs TRBV9 and TRBJ1-2, with D tentatively TRBD1 (6 bases). The CDR3 length is 15 residues. CDR1 SGDLS and CDR2 YYNGEE come from the germline V gene. Trimming took 0 bases from V and 4 from J, leaving 13 bases between them.

This chain uses TRBV6-5 with TRBJ2-2; 10 bases align to TRBD2. Per the germline V gene, CDR1 is MNHEY and CDR2 is SVGAGI. The CDR3 consists of 15 residues. V was pared by 6 bases and J by 3 bases, with 4 bases of the junction left unmatched. This CDR3 is CASRLAGEDTGELFF. In nucleotides, the CDR3 is TGTGCCAGCAGGCTAGCGGGAGAGGACACCGGGGAGCTGTTTTTT.

The genes are TRBV4-3 and TRBJ2-7, with D possibly being TRBD1 (5 bases). V shed 0 bases and J shed 1 base, with 10 bases lying between them. Per germline, CDR1 LGHNA and CDR2 YSLEER. This CDR3 region has 15 residues. The CDR3 DNA follows: TGCGCCAGCAGCCAAGACAGGGCCCCATCCTACGAGCAGTACTTC. Residues: CASSQDRAPSYEQYF.